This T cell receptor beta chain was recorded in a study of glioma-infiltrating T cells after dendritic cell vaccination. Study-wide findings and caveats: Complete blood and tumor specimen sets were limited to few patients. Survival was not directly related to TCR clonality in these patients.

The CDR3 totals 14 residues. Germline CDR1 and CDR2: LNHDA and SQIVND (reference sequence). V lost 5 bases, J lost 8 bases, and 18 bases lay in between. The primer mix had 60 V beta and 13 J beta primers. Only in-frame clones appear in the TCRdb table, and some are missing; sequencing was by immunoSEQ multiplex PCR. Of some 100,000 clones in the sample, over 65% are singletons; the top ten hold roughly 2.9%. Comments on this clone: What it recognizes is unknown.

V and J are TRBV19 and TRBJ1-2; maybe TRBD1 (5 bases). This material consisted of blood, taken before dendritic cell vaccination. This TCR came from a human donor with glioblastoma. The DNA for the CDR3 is TGTGCCAGTAGTGCCGAGGGTAGGGGAGGAGGCTACACCTTC. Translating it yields CASSAEGRGGGYTF.